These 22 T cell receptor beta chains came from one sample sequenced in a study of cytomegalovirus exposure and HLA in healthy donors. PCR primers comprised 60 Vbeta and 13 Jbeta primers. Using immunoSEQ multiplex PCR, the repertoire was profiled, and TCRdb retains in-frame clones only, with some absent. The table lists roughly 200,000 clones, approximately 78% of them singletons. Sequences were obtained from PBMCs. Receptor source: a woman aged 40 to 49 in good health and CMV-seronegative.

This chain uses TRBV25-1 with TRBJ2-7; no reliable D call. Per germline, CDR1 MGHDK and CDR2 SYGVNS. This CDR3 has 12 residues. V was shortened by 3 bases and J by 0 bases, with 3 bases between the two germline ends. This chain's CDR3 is CASSDNSYEQYF. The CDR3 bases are TGTGCCAGCAGTGACAACTCCTACGAGCAGTACTTC.

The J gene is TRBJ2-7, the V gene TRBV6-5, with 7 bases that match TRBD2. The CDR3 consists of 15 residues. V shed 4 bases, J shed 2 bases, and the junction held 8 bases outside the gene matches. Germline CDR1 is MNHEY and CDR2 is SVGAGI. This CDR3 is CASSFTPSGAYEQYF. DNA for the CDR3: TGTGCCAGCAGTTTTACTCCTAGCGGTGCCTACGAGCAGTACTTC.

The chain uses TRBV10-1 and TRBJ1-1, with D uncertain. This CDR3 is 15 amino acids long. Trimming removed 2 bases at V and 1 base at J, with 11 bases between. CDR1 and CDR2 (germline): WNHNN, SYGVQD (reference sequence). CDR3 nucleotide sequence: TGCGCCAGCAGTGAGCCTTCTGAGCGGAACACTGAAGCTTTCTTT. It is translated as CASSEPSERNTEAFF.

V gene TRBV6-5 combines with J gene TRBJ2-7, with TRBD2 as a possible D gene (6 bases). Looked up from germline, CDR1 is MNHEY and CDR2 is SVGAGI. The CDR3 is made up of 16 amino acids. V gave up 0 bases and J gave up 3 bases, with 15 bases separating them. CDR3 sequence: CASSYSGVGTYYEQYF. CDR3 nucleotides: TGTGCCAGCAGTTACTCGGGGGTCGGGACTTACTACGAGCAGTACTTC.

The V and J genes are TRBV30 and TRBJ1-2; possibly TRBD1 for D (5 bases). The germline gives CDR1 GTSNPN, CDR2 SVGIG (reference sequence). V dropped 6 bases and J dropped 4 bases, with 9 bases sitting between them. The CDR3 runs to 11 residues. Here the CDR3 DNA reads TGTGCCTGCTTCGACAGCTATGGCTACACCTTC. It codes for CACFDSYGYTF. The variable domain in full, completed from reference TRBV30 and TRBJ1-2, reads SQTIHQWPATLVQPVGSPLSLECTVEGTSNPNLYWYRQAAGRGLQLLFYSVGIGQISSEVPQNLSASRPQDRQFILSSKKLLLSDSGFYLCACFDSYGYTFGSGTRLTVV.

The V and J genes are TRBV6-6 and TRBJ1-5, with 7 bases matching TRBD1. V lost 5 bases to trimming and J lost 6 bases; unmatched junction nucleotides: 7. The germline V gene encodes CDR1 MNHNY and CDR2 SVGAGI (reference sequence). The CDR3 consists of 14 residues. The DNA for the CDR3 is TGTGCCAGCAGTCAGGGGGTCAGCGCTCAGCCCCAGCATTTT. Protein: CASSQGVSAQPQHF.

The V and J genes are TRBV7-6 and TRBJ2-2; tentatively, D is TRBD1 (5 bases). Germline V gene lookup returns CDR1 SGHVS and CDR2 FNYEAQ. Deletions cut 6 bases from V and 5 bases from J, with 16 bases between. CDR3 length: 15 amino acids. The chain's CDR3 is CASRPQGFGTGELFF. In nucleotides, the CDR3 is TGTGCCAGCAGGCCCCAGGGCTTCGGGACCGGGGAGCTGTTTTTT.

CDR3 in amino acids: CASRAETEAFF. DNA of the CDR3: TGTGCCAGCAGGGCAGAAACTGAAGCTTTCTTT. The chain has TRBV2 and TRBJ1-1, with D hard to call. Germline loops: CDR1 SNHLY, CDR2 FYNNEI. This CDR3 has 11 amino acids. The germline V and J ends were trimmed by 6 bases and 5 bases, with 7 bases remaining between them.

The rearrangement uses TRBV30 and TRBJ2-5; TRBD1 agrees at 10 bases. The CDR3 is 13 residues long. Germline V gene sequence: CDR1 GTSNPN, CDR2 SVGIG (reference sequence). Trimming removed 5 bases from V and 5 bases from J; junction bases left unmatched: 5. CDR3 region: CAWGTGVRETQYF. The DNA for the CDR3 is TGTGCCTGGGGGACAGGGGTACGGGAGACCCAGTACTTC.

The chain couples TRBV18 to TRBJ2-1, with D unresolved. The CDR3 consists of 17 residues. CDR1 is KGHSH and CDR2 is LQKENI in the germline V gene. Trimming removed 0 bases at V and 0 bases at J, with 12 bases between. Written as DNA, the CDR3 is TGTGCCAGCTCACCACCGACTGCGCGGAACTCCTACAATGAGCAGTTCTTC. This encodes CASSPPTARNSYNEQFF.

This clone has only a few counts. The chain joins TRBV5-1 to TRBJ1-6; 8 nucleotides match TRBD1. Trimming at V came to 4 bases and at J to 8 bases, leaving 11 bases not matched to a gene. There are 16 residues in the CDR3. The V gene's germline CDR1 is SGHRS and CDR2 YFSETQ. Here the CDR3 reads CASSPRPGQEDSPLHF. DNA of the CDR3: TGCGCCAGCAGCCCGAGACCGGGACAGGAAGATTCACCCCTCCACTTT.

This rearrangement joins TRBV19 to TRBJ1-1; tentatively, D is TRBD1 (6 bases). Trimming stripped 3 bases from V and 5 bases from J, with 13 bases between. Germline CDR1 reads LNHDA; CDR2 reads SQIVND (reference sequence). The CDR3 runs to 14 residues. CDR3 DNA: TGTGCCAGTAGTATTAGGGGGGGTAGTACTGAAGCTTTCTTT. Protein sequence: CASSIRGGSTEAFF.

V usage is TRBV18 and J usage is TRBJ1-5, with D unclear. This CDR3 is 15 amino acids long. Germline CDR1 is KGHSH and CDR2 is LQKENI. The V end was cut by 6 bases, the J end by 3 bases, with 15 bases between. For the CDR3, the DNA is TGTGCCAGCTCCCGTCGGGCGGGGAACAATCAGCCCCAGCATTTT. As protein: CASSRRAGNNQPQHF.

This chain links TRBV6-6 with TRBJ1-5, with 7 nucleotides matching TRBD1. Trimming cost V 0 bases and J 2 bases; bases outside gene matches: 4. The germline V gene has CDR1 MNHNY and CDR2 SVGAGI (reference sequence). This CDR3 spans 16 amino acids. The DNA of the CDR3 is TGTGCCAGCAGTTACTCTCTAACAGGGGGCAATCAGCCCCAGCATTTT. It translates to CASSYSLTGGNQPQHF.

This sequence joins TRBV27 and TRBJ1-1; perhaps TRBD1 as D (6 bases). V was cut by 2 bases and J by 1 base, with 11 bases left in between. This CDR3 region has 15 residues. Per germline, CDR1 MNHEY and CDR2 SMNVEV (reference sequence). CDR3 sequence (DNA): TGTGCCAGCAGTTTAGAAGGGGGTTGGAACACTGAAGCTTTCTTT. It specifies CASSLEGGWNTEAFF.

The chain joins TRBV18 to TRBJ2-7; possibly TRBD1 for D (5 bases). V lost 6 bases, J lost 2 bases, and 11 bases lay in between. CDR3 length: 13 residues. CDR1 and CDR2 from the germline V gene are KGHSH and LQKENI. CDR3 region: CASSTDRTYEQYF. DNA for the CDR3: TGTGCCAGCTCTACCGACAGAACCTACGAGCAGTACTTC.

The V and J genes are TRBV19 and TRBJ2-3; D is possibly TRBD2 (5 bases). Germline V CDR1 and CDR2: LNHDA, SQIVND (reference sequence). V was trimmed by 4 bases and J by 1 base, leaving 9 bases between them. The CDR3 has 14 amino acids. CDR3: CASSTGEGTDTQYF. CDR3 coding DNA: TGTGCCAGTAGTACCGGGGAAGGCACAGATACGCAGTATTTT. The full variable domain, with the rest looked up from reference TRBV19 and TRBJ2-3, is DGGITQSPKYLFRKEGQNVTLSCEQNLNHDAMYWYRQDPGQGLRLIYYSQIVNDFQKGDIAEGYSVSREKKESFPLTVTSAQKNPTAFYLCASSTGEGTDTQYFGPGTRLTVL.

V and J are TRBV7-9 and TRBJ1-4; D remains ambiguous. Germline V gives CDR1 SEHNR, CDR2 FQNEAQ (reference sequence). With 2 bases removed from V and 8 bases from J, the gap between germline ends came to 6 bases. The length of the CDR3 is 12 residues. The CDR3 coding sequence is TGTGCCAGCAGCTTACTTCCGGAAAAACTGTTTTTT. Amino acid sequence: CASSLLPEKLFF.

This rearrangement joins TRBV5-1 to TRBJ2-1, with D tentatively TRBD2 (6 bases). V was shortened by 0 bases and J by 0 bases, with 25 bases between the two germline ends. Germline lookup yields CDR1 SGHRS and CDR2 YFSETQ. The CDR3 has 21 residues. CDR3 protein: CASSLAASAAYVTSSYNEQFF. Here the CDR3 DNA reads TGCGCCAGCAGCTTGGCCGCTAGCGCAGCTTATGTTACCAGCTCCTACAATGAGCAGTTCTTC.

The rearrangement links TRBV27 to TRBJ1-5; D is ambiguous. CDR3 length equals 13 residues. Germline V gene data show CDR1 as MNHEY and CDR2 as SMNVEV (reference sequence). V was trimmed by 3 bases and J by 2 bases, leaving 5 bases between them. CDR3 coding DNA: TGTGCCAGCAGTTTCGAGGGCAATCAGCCCCAGCATTTT. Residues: CASSFEGNQPQHF.

CDR3 DNA: TGTGCCAGCAGTGCTCCCCGGAGCGGCACAGATACGCAGTATTTT. This codes for CASSAPRSGTDTQYF. V is TRBV6-1 and J is TRBJ2-3; D not certain. Germline-derived CDR1 and CDR2 are MNHNS and SASEGT. The V end lost 4 bases, the J end lost 1 base, and 12 bases lay between the germline ends. This CDR3 has 15 amino acids.

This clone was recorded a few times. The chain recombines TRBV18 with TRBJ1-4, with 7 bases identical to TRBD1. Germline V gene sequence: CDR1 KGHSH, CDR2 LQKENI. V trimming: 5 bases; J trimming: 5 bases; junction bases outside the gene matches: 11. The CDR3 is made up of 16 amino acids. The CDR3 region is CASSFEPGQQNEKLFF. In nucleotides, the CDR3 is TGTGCCAGCTCATTTGAACCGGGACAGCAGAATGAAAAACTGTTTTTT. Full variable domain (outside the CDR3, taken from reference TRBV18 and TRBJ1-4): NAGVMQNPRHLVRRRGQEARLRCSPMKGHSHVYWYRQLPEEGLKFMVYLQKENIIDESGMPKERFSAEFPKEGPSILRIQQVVRGDSAAYFCASSFEPGQQNEKLFFGSGTQLSVL.